The 26 T cell receptor beta chains below were found in one sample sequenced in a study of molecular identifiers for immune sequencing clone quantification. MiXCR, applied by TCRdb to the PCR reads, yields one record per CDR3 protein. The table records over 550,000 distinct CDR3 sequences, about 25% of them present only once. Material for sequencing was naive CD8+ T cells from blood, with Jurkat cell RNA spiked in. Subset specified: FACS-sorted CD8+CD4-CCR7+CD45RA+ naive T cells. These receptors all come from a human donor in good health. Some libraries in this study had Jurkat cell RNA spiked in.

This clonotype turned up a few times. V and J are TRBV19 and TRBJ2-3, with unresolved D. Trimming removed 3 bases at V and 0 bases at J, with 7 bases between. The germline V gene encodes CDR1 LNHDA and CDR2 SQIVND (reference sequence). The length of the CDR3 is 14 residues. CDR3 sequence reads: CASSMRGSTDTQYF. As DNA, the CDR3 is TGTGCCAGTAGTATGCGAGGTAGCACAGATACGCAGTATTTT.

Points on this clonotype: A much larger clone lies a single base off, so this may be a read error. The rearrangement links TRBV30 to TRBJ2-7; tentatively, D is TRBD1 or TRBD2 (5 bases each). The CDR3 runs 15 residues. Germline loops: CDR1 GTSNPN, CDR2 SVGIG (reference sequence). The CDR3 is CAWCVGTPPAYEQYF. The CDR3 DNA follows: TGTGCCTGGTGTGTAGGGACCCCGCCAGCCTACGAGCAGTACTTC.

In its sample, this clonotype was seen many times. This chain connects TRBV7-2 to TRBJ2-7, with 7 bases matching TRBD2. After removal of 3 bases from V and 3 bases from J, the junction contained 5 bases not matched to a gene. The CDR3 length is 14 residues. Germline V gene sequence: CDR1 SGHTA, CDR2 FQGNSA. The CDR3 DNA follows: TGTGCCAGCAGCTTCACCGGGACTATCTACGAGCAGTACTTC. Translating gives CASSFTGTIYEQYF.

As regards this clonotype: A read error may produce the germline difference seen at one junction end. This chain connects TRBV5-6 to TRBJ1-5, with D uncertain. CDR3 size: 14 residues. In germline, CDR1 is SGHDT, CDR2 YYEEEE. The CDR3 sequence: CASSLIGRDQPRHF. The CDR3 DNA sequence: TGTGCCAGCAGCTTAATAGGGAGGGATCAGCCCCGGCATTTT.

This clonotype turned up a few times. The rearrangement links TRBV3-1 to TRBJ2-5; 9 bases fit TRBD2. Germline CDR1 LGHDT, CDR2 YNNKEL (reference sequence). The CDR3 totals 18 residues. V was clipped by 0 bases and J by 2 bases; unmatched bases: 10. CDR3 sequence (DNA): TGTGCCAGCAGCCAAGATGGCGGGAGGGCCGGGCTACAAGAGACCCAGTACTTC. This encodes CASSQDGGRAGLQETQYF.

This clonotype was detected ten times or more. The chain joins TRBV7-9 to TRBJ2-2; TRBD2 agrees at 11 bases. CDR1 is SEHNR and CDR2 is FQNEAQ in the germline V gene (reference sequence). V shed 7 bases and J 0 bases; nucleotides not matched to a gene: 10. The CDR3 length is 18 residues. CDR3 bases: TGTGCCAGCAACGTCGGGACTAGCGGCCCCACGAACACCGGGGAGCTGTTTTTT. Protein product: CASNVGTSGPTNTGELFF.

A remark on this clonotype: It may be a read error: a sequence one base away is much more abundant. The chain links TRBV2 to TRBJ1-1, with TRBD1 matching over 9 bases. Germline V gene data show CDR1 as SNHLY and CDR2 as FYNNEI. The V and J ends lost 6 bases and 10 bases, in that order; junction bases with no gene match: 12. The CDR3 runs to 14 residues. CDR3 DNA sequence: TGTGCCAGCAGAGACGGGACAGGGCTTTCGAGAGCTTTCTTT. This encodes CASRDGTGLSRAFF.

This clonotype was seen a few times. V gene TRBV30 combines with J gene TRBJ2-7; D may correspond to TRBD1 or TRBD2 (5 bases each). Germline CDR1 and CDR2: GTSNPN and SVGIG (reference sequence). Deletions cut 0 bases from V and 6 bases from J, with 12 bases between. This CDR3 comprises 13 residues. The CDR3 DNA follows: TGTGCCTGGAGTGTTTGGGGGTCGGTCGAGCAGTACTTC. It encodes CAWSVWGSVEQYF. Full variable domain (missing parts from reference TRBV30 and TRBJ2-7): SQTIHQWPATLVQPVGSPLSLECTVEGTSNPNLYWYRQAAGRGLQLLFYSVGIGQISSEVPQNLSASRPQDRQFILSSKKLLLSDSGFYLCAWSVWGSVEQYFGPGTRLTVT.

In its sample, this clonotype was seen many times. J is TRBJ2-3 and V is TRBV19; unclear D gene. V was trimmed by 0 bases and J by 6 bases, leaving 22 bases between them. Germline V gene lookup returns CDR1 LNHDA and CDR2 SQIVND (reference sequence). This CDR3 comprises 18 residues. DNA of the CDR3: TGTGCCAGTAGTATAGATCTAGGCAGCCACACTCTTGCTGATACGCAGTATTTT. Residues: CASSIDLGSHTLADTQYF.

In its sample, this clonotype was seen many times. The chain is built from TRBV4-3 and TRBJ1-5; tentatively, D is TRBD1 (5 bases). There are 16 residues in the CDR3. The germline V gene has CDR1 LGHNA and CDR2 YSLEER. V lost 0 bases and J lost 1, with 10 bases in between. The CDR3 DNA reads as TGCGCCAGCAGCCAAGATTTGAGGGGAAGCAATCAGCCCCAGCATTTT. Translated: CASSQDLRGSNQPQHF.

As concerns this clonotype: This may come from a read error, since a much larger clone is one base off. The chain employs TRBV19 and TRBJ1-5; D is perhaps TRBD1 (5 bases). V lost 5 bases to trimming and J lost 6 bases, with 17 bases between them. Germline V gene sequence: CDR1 LNHDA, CDR2 SQIVND (reference sequence). The CDR3 is 15 residues long. DNA of the CDR3: TGTGCCAGTAGTCCCGGGTCCCGGGGCAGTCAGCCCCAGCATTTT. Translating it yields CASSPGSRGSQPQHF.

This clonotype was seen a few times. The V gene is TRBV27, the J gene TRBJ2-5, with D unclear. The CDR3 length is 14 residues. Germline V lookup: CDR1 MNHEY, CDR2 SMNVEV (reference sequence). The germline V and J ends were trimmed by 1 base and 4 bases, with 10 bases remaining between them. CDR3 loop: CASSLLGPTETQYF. Written as DNA, the CDR3 is TGTGCCAGCAGTTTATTAGGCCCAACAGAGACCCAGTACTTC.

For this clonotype: The conserved closing phenylalanine or tryptophan is absent in this CDR3, likely reflecting a read error. The J gene is TRBJ2-1, the V gene TRBV7-3; the D is unclear. Germline CDR1 is SGHTA and CDR2 is FQGTGA. There are 13 residues in the CDR3. Trimming removed 0 bases from V and 8 bases from J, with 8 bases in between. The DNA for the CDR3 is TGTGCCAGCAGCTTAACTACCGGTGATGAGCAGTTCTCC. Its translation: CASSLTTGDEQFS.

This clonotype has ten or more counts. V and J are TRBV4-3 and TRBJ2-7; D possibly matches TRBD1 or TRBD2 (7 bases each). Trimming took off 0 bases at V and 2 bases at J, with 14 bases between the two ends. Germline V gene sequence: CDR1 LGHNA, CDR2 YSLEER. This CDR3 contains 16 residues. The CDR3 is CASSQDRAGGAYEQYF. The DNA for the CDR3 is TGCGCCAGCAGCCAAGATCGCGCAGGGGGGGCCTACGAGCAGTACTTC.

CDR3 DNA sequence: TGTGCCAGCAAGGCCGGGACAGGGGTTGGAAACACCATATATTTT. Its translation is CASKAGTGVGNTIYF. This chain uses TRBV5-5 with TRBJ1-3; 10 bases fit TRBD1. V was pared by 6 bases and J by 3 bases, with 6 bases of the junction left unmatched. Looked up from germline, CDR1 is SGHKS and CDR2 is YYEKEE (reference sequence). This CDR3 has 15 residues.

The chain uses TRBV20-1 and TRBJ2-7, with TRBD1 as a possible D gene (6 bases). The ends were cut back, 2 bases at V and 5 bases at J, with 16 bases in the middle. The CDR3 totals 14 residues. In germline, CDR1 is DFQATT, CDR2 SNEGSKA (reference sequence). The CDR3 protein is CSARSSRGTNEQYF. CDR3 DNA: TGCAGTGCTAGATCATCGAGGGGGACCAACGAGCAGTACTTC.

This clonotype was seen a handful of times. The chain joins TRBV5-4 to TRBJ2-7; 11 nucleotides align to TRBD1. In germline, CDR1 is SGHNT, CDR2 YYREEE (reference sequence). The V and J ends lost 4 bases and 5 bases, in that order; junction bases with no gene match: 8. The CDR3 totals 15 residues. CDR3: CASSQWTGGPHEQYF. CDR3 DNA: TGTGCCAGCAGCCAATGGACAGGGGGCCCCCACGAGCAGTACTTC.

The table lists this clonotype with a count of one. The junction does not match germline at one end; this may be a read error. V usage is TRBV6-2 or TRBV6-3 and J usage is TRBJ1-5; D is uncertain. Germline V gene data show CDR1 as MNHEY and CDR2 as SVGEGT. CDR3 length: 15 amino acids. CDR3 region: CACSYSTDSNQPQHF. CDR3 bases: TGTGCCTGCAGTTATTCTACGGATAGCAATCAGCCCCAGCATTTT.

Turning to this clonotype: A much bigger clone sits one base away, suggesting this may be a read error. The genes are TRBV20-1 and TRBJ2-7; 8 bases fit TRBD2. Germline loops: CDR1 DFQATT, CDR2 SNEGSKA (reference sequence). The CDR3 loop spans 16 amino acids. The CDR3 region is CSASWLAGRSSYERYF. The CDR3 DNA sequence: TGCAGTGCTAGTTGGCTAGCGGGTCGAAGCTCCTACGAGCGGTACTTC.

This clonotype appeared a few times. V usage is TRBV7-9 and J usage is TRBJ2-2; D gene uncertain. The germline CDR1 and CDR2 sequences are SEHNR and FQNEAQ (reference sequence). The CDR3 covers 12 residues. The ends were cut back, 6 bases at V and 4 bases at J, with 6 bases in the middle. Written as DNA, the CDR3 is TGTGCCAGCAGACCACCCACCGGGGAGCTGTTTTTT. Amino acids: CASRPPTGELFF. Looking up the rest from reference TRBV7-9 and TRBJ2-2 gives the full variable domain: DTGVSQNPRHKITKRGQNVTFRCDPISEHNRLYWYRQTLGQGPEFLTYFQNEAQLEKSRLLSDRFSAERPKGSFSTLEIQRTEQGDSAMYLCASRPPTGELFFGEGSRLTVL.

This clonotype was found many times. J is TRBJ2-5 and V is TRBV5-1, with 9 nucleotides matching TRBD2. V shed 3 bases and J 13 bases; nucleotides not matched to a gene: 10. This CDR3 comprises 13 residues. Germline CDR1 is SGHRS and CDR2 is YFSETQ. Here the CDR3 reads CASSSRDLAGTYF. In nucleotides, the CDR3 is TGCGCCAGCAGCTCCCGGGATCTAGCGGGGACGTACTTC. Together with reference TRBV5-1 and TRBJ2-5, the CDR3 gives the full variable domain: KAGVTQTPRYLIKTRGQQVTLSCSPISGHRSVSWYQQTPGQGLQFLFEYFSETQRNKGNFPGRFSGRQFSNSRSEMNVSTLELGDSALYLCASSSRDLAGTYFGPGTRLLVL.

This clonotype was recorded a few times. The gene calls are TRBV27 and TRBJ2-4, with TRBD2 as a possible D gene (6 bases). V lost 5 bases and J 0 bases, leaving 17 bases between the germline ends. Looked up from germline, CDR1 is MNHEY and CDR2 is SMNVEV (reference sequence). The CDR3 loop spans 17 amino acids. This CDR3 is CASSSGPPFLAKNIQYF. The CDR3 DNA reads as TGTGCCAGCAGTAGCGGGCCCCCATTTCTAGCCAAAAACATTCAGTACTTC.

This clonotype was observed a handful of times. This chain uses TRBV4-1 with TRBJ2-1; no definite D call. The V end lost 1 base, the J end lost 8 bases, and 24 bases lay between the germline ends. Germline CDR1 MGHRA, CDR2 YSYEKL. CDR3 length: 18 amino acids. The CDR3 coding sequence is TGCGCCAGCAGCCAAGCCGTGCCAGGAACGAAGGTTCGCGATGAGCAGTTCTTC. Translation: CASSQAVPGTKVRDEQFF.

The genes are TRBV12-3 or TRBV12-4 and TRBJ2-2, with TRBD2 matching 16 bases. This CDR3 spans 21 amino acids. Germline trimming cut 2 bases from V and 0 bases from J; bases unmatched to any gene: 9. The CDR3 sequence: CASSLYPGLAGGPPNTGELFF. The CDR3 DNA sequence: TGTGCCAGCAGTTTATATCCGGGACTAGCGGGAGGGCCTCCGAACACCGGGGAGCTGTTTTTT.

Turning to this clonotype: A much larger clone sits a single nucleotide away, making a read error possible. The chain is built from TRBV11-1 and TRBJ2-7; the match to TRBD1 covers 9 bases. CDR1 is SGHAT, CDR2 FQDESV, per germline (reference sequence). This CDR3 comprises 15 residues. The CDR3 spells CASSYGQGTSYERYF. DNA for the CDR3: TGTGCCAGCAGCTACGGACAGGGGACCTCCTACGAGCGGTACTTC.

This clonotype was counted ten times or more. The genes are TRBV5-1 and TRBJ2-7, with a weak D call TRBD1 (6 bases). The CDR3 sequence is 15 residues long. The germline CDR1 and CDR2 sequences are SGHRS and YFSETQ. V was clipped by 4 bases and J by 3 bases, with 17 bases between them. This chain's CDR3 is CASSLGQSSSYEQYF. The CDR3, as DNA: TGCGCCAGCAGCCTAGGACAGTCGAGTAGCTACGAGCAGTACTTC.